This is a list of T cell receptor beta chains from one sample in a study of blood T cell repertoires in COVID-19. Measured with immunoSEQ multiplex PCR; TCRdb has only the in-frame clones, and not every one. The sample has nearly 350,000 clones, around 83% seen once. The sample consisted of peripheral blood. Every receptor here comes from a man aged 25 to 45 with active or convalescent COVID-19. Each CDR3 is given with its conserved first and last residue. D genes are given only for firm matches. Size is stated for part of the rows, as once, few or many counts, or as a class when the clone is expanded.

V gene,J gene,D gene,clone size,CDR3 DNA,CDR3 protein
TRBV27,TRBJ1-1,-,-,TGTGCCAGCAGGTCTTTCGGTGAAGCTTTCTTT,CASRSFGEAFF
TRBV5-5,TRBJ2-7,TRBD1,-,TGTGCCAGCAGCTGGACAGGGGACGAGCAGTACTTC,CASSWTGDEQYF
TRBV27,TRBJ1-1,TRBD1,few,TGTGCCAAAGACAGGGGGCCGTTTGAAGCTTTCTTT,CAKDRGPFEAFF
TRBV4-3,TRBJ2-1,-,-,TGCGCCAGCAGCCAAGTAGCCGACAATGAGCAGTTCTTC,CASSQVADNEQFF
TRBV6-5,TRBJ1-6,-,-,TGTGCCAGCAGCGGAGGCTCCTATAATTCACCCCTCCACTTT,CASSGGSYNSPLHF
TRBV2,TRBJ2-3,TRBD1,-,TGTGCCAGCAGGTTACAGGGGAGCACAGATACGCAGTATTTT,CASRLQGSTDTQYF
TRBV7-7,TRBJ2-1,TRBD2,-,TGTGCCAGCAGCTCTAGCGGGCACAATGAGCAGTTCTTC,CASSSSGHNEQFF
TRBV18,TRBJ2-7,TRBD2,-,TGTGCCAGCTCTCCTACTAGCGACGAGCAGTACTTC,CASSPTSDEQYF
TRBV7-9,TRBJ2-1,-,-,TGTGCCAGCAGCTCTCAGGGATACAATGAGCAGTTCTTC,CASSSQGYNEQFF
TRBV5-1,TRBJ2-2,-,-,TGCGCCAGCAGCTTCCTCCGAGCGAACACCGGGGAGCTGTTTTTT,CASSFLRANTGELFF
TRBV4-2,TRBJ1-3,-,-,TGTGCCAGCAGCCAACAGGGTGGGTCTGGAAACACCATATATTTT,CASSQQGGSGNTIYF
TRBV5-1,TRBJ2-7,-,-,TGCGCCAGCAGCTTGGTAGTACAGGGTAAATCCCACTATTACGAGCAGTACTTC,CASSLVVQGKSHYYEQYF
TRBV7-2,TRBJ2-3,-,-,TGTGCCAGCAGCCGCCGGGGGAGGGGGACAGATACGCAGTATTTT,CASSRRGRGTDTQYF